A selection of T cell receptor beta chains follows, all from one sample in a study of cytomegalovirus exposure and HLA in healthy donors. Only in-frame clones appear in the TCRdb table, and some are missing; sequencing was by immunoSEQ multiplex PCR. The sample shows 130,000 to 150,000 clones, 75% to 90% of them seen only once. Sequenced input: PBMCs. The source of these receptors is a young woman in good health and CMV-seropositive. Each CDR3 is given with its conserved first and last residue. The D gene is left open where the match is weak.

v_call: TRBV28; d_call: NA; cdr3_length: 16; j_call: TRBJ2-7; cdr3_aa: CASSSQETTVTYEQYF; cdr3_nt: TGTGCCAGCAGTTCCCAGGAAACCACAGTTACCTACGAGCAGTACTTC
v_call: TRBV5-4; d_call: TRBD1; cdr3_length: 15; j_call: TRBJ1-1; cdr3_aa: CASSGQGGRNTEAFF; cdr3_nt: TGTGCCAGCAGCGGACAGGGGGGGAGGAACACTGAAGCTTTCTTT
v_call: TRBV11-2; d_call: TRBD1; cdr3_length: 13; j_call: TRBJ1-3; cdr3_aa: CASSPGDRDTIYF; cdr3_nt: TGTGCCAGCAGCCCAGGAGACAGGGACACCATATATTTT
v_call: TRBV28; d_call: TRBD2; cdr3_length: 17; j_call: TRBJ2-3; cdr3_aa: CASSPRLSGADTDTQYF; cdr3_nt: TGTGCCAGCAGTCCAAGACTTAGCGGGGCTGACACAGATACGCAGTATTTT
v_call: TRBV10-3; d_call: TRBD1; cdr3_length: 15; j_call: TRBJ2-2; cdr3_aa: CAISVGTGDTGELFF; cdr3_nt: TGTGCCATCAGTGTGGGGACAGGGGACACCGGGGAGCTGTTTTTT
v_call: TRBV7-3; d_call: NA; cdr3_length: 16; j_call: TRBJ2-2; cdr3_aa: CASSLTPGSGTGELFF; cdr3_nt: TGTGCCAGCAGCTTAACGCCCGGGTCGGGGACCGGGGAGCTGTTTTTT
v_call: TRBV7-9; d_call: TRBD1; cdr3_length: 12; j_call: TRBJ1-2; cdr3_aa: CASRTGGLGYTF; cdr3_nt: TGTGCCAGCAGAACAGGGGGACTCGGCTACACCTTC
v_call: TRBV28; d_call: TRBD1; cdr3_length: 13; j_call: TRBJ2-7; cdr3_aa: CASSTGGRYEQYF; cdr3_nt: TGTGCCAGCAGCACAGGGGGCAGGTACGAGCAGTACTTC
v_call: TRBV4-1; d_call: NA; cdr3_length: 17; j_call: TRBJ1-6; cdr3_aa: CASSQADMGTINSPLHF; cdr3_nt: TGCGCCAGCAGCCAAGCTGATATGGGGACAATAAATTCACCCCTCCACTTT
v_call: TRBV5-1; d_call: TRBD1; cdr3_length: 13; j_call: TRBJ2-7; cdr3_aa: CASSGDSRYEQYF; cdr3_nt: TGCGCCAGCAGCGGGGACAGCCGCTACGAGCAGTACTTC